This T cell receptor (beta chain) was documented in a study of shared clonotypes between healthy human individuals. Study results and caveats: Generally, estimated richness proved larger in naive subsets than it did in memory subsets. For naive CD4 cells, approximately 5% of clonotypes were shared across a handful of donors.

Sequencing was at deep level. This table comes from immunoSEQ multiplex PCR, and its TCRdb copy is limited to in-frame clones, with some not included. This sample has about 380,000 clones, with approximately 97% found just once. CDR1 and CDR2 (germline): SGHAT, FQNNGV. V gave up 6 bases and J gave up 2 bases, with 9 bases separating them. CDR3 length: 13 amino acids. A single count supports this clone. Its target is not known. This receptor was taken from a young man in good health. Material for sequencing was memory CD8+ T cells sorted from blood. Subset: CD45RO+ cells pooled with CCR7-negative TemRA cells. The V gene is TRBV11-2, the J gene TRBJ2-3; D is uncertain. CDR3 sequence: CASRPMTTDTQYF. The CDR3 DNA reads TGTGCCAGCAGGCCCATGACCACAGATACGCAGTATTTT.